The text below deals with one T cell receptor beta chain. Antigen: not known. The sample belongs to a study of vaccination and CD4 T cells after COVID-19. The treatment here: roughly 10-day PBMC culture with coronavirus spike peptide pools or control peptides (ViraFEST assay). Healthy vaccinees, negative for nucleocapsid antibodies before and after vaccination, had no earlier SARS-CoV-2 infection. Germline values: CDR1 DFQATT, CDR2 SNEGSKA (reference sequence). V was cut by 1 base and J by 5 bases, with 7 bases left in between. The CDR3 consists of 12 residues. At the Johns Hopkins FTIC core, DNA taken from cultured CD4+ T cells was sequenced by way of the Oncomine TCR Beta short-read assay. Genomic DNA extraction was carried out from cultured CD4+ T cells. TCRdb ran MiXCR on the PCR reads and lists one entry per CDR3 protein. Among 15,000 to 20,000 distinct CDR3 sequences, 36% were seen once, and the ten largest hold approximately 23%.

The J gene is TRBJ2-3, the V gene TRBV20-1; D is undetermined. The sequenced sample was CD4+ T cells from blood, cultured in vitro, obtained before SARS-CoV-2 vaccination. This receptor was obtained from a human donor who received a COVID-19 vaccine. The CDR3 is CSARVLGDTQYF. CDR3 nucleotide sequence: TGCAGTGCTAGAGTTCTCGGAGATACGCAGTATTTT.